This T cell receptor beta chain originates from a study of shared clonotypes between healthy human individuals (dated by TCRdb to the early 2020s). With respect to the entire study: A couple of women and three men aged 18 to 49 years were included in the cohort. For each donor, CD4 naive and CD4 memory were each run on three plates, CD8 naive on two plates, and CD8 memory on one plate. To estimate repertoire size and how much clonotypes are shared between individuals, the study performed deep sequencing of blood TCR repertoires from roughly five healthy adults. Different laboratories and diverse techniques were used to prepare libraries and sequence TCR repertoires, to increase sequencing depth and limit assay-specific biases. Per donor, leukapheresis produced somewhere between about 0.94 and 10 billion PBMCs.

Using the deep immunoSEQ assay, multiplex PCR amplified TCR CDR3 regions from genomic DNA. Genomic DNA extracted from each cell subset was distributed evenly over all wells of several immunoSEQ 96-well plates, and each plate served as one replicate. For sorted subsets, approximately 210 ng of genomic DNA, equivalent to some 30,000 T cell genomes, went into each replicate PCR. Purified libraries were quantified with a Qubit 3.0 fluorometer, sized on a Bioanalyzer 2100, and re-quantified with the KAPA Library Quantification kit. A separate single-read 150-cycle Illumina NextSeq 550 flow cell was used to sequence each immunoSEQ 96-well plate. On the study's bioinformatics: Because the immunoSEQ output held only junctional sequences and lacked quality scores, the filtering could not match the filtering applied to full-length reads. To assign V/J genes and CDR3, sequences were annotated against IMGT germline references using PyIR, a Python wrapper for IgBLAST v1.9. Reads with weak V/J assignments (E-value above 1e-6), missing CDR3, stop codons, out-of-frame junctions, or ambiguous translated residues were removed. V3J clonotypes were defined by identical inferred V gene, J gene, and CDR3 amino acid sequence. To compute the percentage overlap between repertoires, the number of shared unique clonotypes was divided by the size of the smaller repertoire. Three approaches were used to assess repertoire richness: RTK rarefaction, the Chao1 estimator, and Recon v2.1 estimates of unobserved clonotypes. Generation probabilities were computed with OLGA for all TCRbeta clonotypes obtained by the gDNA method from several donors. Here the immuneACCESS table is served through TCRdb, limited to in-frame sequences with V and J called. Missing clones are a known gap in these copies; in checked studies unresolved V genes cover under half, and the rest lacks a known reason. The D gene and trimming were derived from the DNA, and the V and J assignments and clone size from that table. This sample holds some 2,500,000 clones; over 85% were observed only once. The biggest ten clones account for roughly 0.36% of the sample.

The donors were healthy, HIV-negative adults who had no recently reported acute infections or vaccinations. Every donor was a Caucasian adult living in Nashville, Tennessee, USA. Magnetic negative selection was used to enrich CD4+ T cells, after which naive cells were positively selected on CD45RA and the negative fraction became the memory subset. Blood was obtained by leukapheresis, after which PBMCs were separated by Ficoll-Histopaque density gradient centrifugation and cryopreserved in liquid nitrogen vapor phase. Purity and quantity of every magnetically sorted T cell population were checked by analytical flow cytometry. Genomic DNA was isolated from every sorted fraction and measured by UV absorbance on a Nanodrop 2000c. To note about this clone: The specificity of this receptor is unknown. No clone much larger than this one lies a single base away; base qualities are absent.

Broad study findings and their caveats: Clonotypes shared by all four sorted-subset donors showed higher generation probabilities than non-shared clonotypes. Larger estimated clonotype richness was generally found for naive subsets than for memory subsets. Sampling was limited to blood, and TCR repertoires in tissue likely differ from TCR repertoires in blood. The small number of donors limited the genetic and exposure-history diversity represented. When four donors were compared, the shared fraction of clonotypes was approximately 5% for naive CD4, approximately 3.5% for naive CD8, about 2.5% for memory CD4, and less than 0.45% for memory CD8. Rarefaction of sorted-subset datasets indicated incomplete sequencing despite the large sequencing depth. Pairwise subsampling led to the expectation that sequencing depth would affect the degree of clonotype sharing among donors.

V loses 3 bases of germline sequence and J loses 5 bases, and the interval between the two ends is 4 bases. The germline V gene specifies SQVTM as CDR1 and ANQGSEA as CDR2. From the cysteine up to the phenylalanine, the CDR3 has a length of 10 residues. The entry retains the CDR3 DNA only, 30 bases that are in frame from base 1. The rearranged chain carries TRBV29-1 and TRBJ1-2; the D gene assignment is ambiguous. Sequencing used naive CD4+ T cells from PBMCs. In the paper's terms, the cell subset or site label means: CD45RA+ positively selected. This clonotype originated in a man between 18 and 35 years old in good health. Some clones in this sample may be carry-over from other donors' samples. CDR3 sequence: CSVDKYGYTF. The DNA sequence is given as TGCAGCGTTGATAAATATGGCTACACCTTC.